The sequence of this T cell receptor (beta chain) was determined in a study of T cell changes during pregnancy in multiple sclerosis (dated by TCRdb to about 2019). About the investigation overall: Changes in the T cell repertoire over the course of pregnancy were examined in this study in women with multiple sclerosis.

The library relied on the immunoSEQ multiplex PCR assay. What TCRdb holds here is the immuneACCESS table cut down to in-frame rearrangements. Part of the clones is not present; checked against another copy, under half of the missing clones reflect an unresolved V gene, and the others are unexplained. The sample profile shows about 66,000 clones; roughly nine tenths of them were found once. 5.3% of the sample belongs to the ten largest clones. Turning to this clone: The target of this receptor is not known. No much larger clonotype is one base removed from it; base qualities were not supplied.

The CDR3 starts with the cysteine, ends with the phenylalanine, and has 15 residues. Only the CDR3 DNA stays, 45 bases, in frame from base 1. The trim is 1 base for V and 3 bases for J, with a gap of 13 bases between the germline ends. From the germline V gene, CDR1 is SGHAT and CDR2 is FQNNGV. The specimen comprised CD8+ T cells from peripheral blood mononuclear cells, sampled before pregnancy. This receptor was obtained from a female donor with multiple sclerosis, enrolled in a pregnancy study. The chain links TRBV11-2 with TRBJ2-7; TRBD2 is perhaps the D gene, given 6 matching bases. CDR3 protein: CASSLGHGRGYEQYF. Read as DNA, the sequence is TGTGCCAGCAGCTTAGGTCATGGGCGGGGCTACGAGCAGTACTTC.